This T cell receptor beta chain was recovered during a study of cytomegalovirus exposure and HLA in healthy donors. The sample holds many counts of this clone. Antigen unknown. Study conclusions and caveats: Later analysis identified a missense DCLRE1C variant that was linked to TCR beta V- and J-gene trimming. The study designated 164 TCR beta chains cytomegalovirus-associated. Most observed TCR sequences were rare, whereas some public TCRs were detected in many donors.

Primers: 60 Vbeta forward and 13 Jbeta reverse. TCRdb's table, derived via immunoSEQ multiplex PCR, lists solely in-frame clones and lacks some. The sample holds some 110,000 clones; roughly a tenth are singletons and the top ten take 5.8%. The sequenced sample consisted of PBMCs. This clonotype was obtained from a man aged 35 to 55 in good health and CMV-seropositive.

CDR3: CASSLETSGTQYF. CDR3 nucleotides: TGTGCCAGCAGCTTAGAGACTTCTGGGACCCAGTACTTC. The chain uses TRBV11-2 and TRBJ2-5, with D unclear. Germline CDR1 SGHAT, CDR2 FQNNGV. The germline V and J ends were trimmed by 0 bases and 7 bases, with 9 bases remaining between them. The CDR3 runs to 13 residues.